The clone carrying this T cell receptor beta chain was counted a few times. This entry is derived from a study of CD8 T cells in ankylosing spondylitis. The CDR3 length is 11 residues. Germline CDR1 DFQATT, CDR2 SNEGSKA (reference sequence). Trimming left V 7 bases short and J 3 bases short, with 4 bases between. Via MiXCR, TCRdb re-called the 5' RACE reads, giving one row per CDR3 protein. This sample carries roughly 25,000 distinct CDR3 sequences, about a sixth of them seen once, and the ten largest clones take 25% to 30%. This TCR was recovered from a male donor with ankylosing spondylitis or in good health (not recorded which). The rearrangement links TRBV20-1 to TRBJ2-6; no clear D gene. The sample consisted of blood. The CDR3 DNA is TGCAGTGTCGGTGGGGCCAACGTCCTGACTTTC. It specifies CSVGGANVLTF.